The clone carrying this TCR beta chain was counted ten times or more. This entry is derived from a study of T cells after yellow fever vaccination. Universal primer sites and UMIs were introduced during 5'RACE template-switching synthesis of TCR cDNA. In TCRdb, the 5' RACE reads were re-called with MiXCR into one record per CDR3 protein. The sample includes some 200,000 distinct CDR3 sequences, roughly 3.3% of them seen just once. The germline V gene has CDR1 LGHNA and CDR2 YNFKEQ. V was clipped by 4 bases and J by 3 bases, with 14 bases between them. This CDR3 has 15 residues. The chain couples TRBV4-2 to TRBJ2-3; D is ambiguous. Sample: CD4+ T cells sorted from PBMCs, taken 10 days after the yellow fever booster vaccination. The clonotype comes from a man between 18 and 29 years old who received the YFV17D yellow fever vaccine. CDR3 amino acids: CASSRGRWGTDTQYF. DNA for the CDR3: TGTGCCAGCAGCCGGGGTCGTTGGGGAACAGATACGCAGTATTTT.